This T cell receptor (beta chain) was recorded in a study of blood T cell repertoires in COVID-19. Study-wide context: The origin of the acute and convalescent COVID-19 samples was the United States, Italy and Spain. The cDNA or gDNA used as material had been derived from T cells, B-cell-depleted T cells, or PBMCs.

In the original analysis: Reference gene primer amplification gave estimated nucleated cell counts. Repertoires were generated with immunoSEQ multiplex PCR, while TCRdb's copy carries only in-frame clones and drops some. V and J calls and clone size are those listed in that table; D and trimming were worked out from the DNA. Found here are about 190,000 clones, about nine tenths of them singletons; the top ten hold approximately 0.5%. The CDR3 is 16 residues long. Per germline, CDR1 SGHTA and CDR2 FQGNSA. V lost 2 bases, J lost 2 bases, and 15 bases lay in between. The receptor was derived from a man aged 45-65 years with acute or convalescent COVID-19. The specimen was peripheral blood. The chain combines TRBV7-2 with TRBJ1-2; possibly TRBD1 for D (6 bases). In DNA form, the CDR3 reads TGTGCCAGCAGCTTATGGAGGACAGTCAGGAACTATGGCTACACCTTC. Translating it yields CASSLWRTVRNYGYTF.